The present T cell receptor (beta chain) was sequenced within a study of beta chain features in type 1 diabetes. The trim removed 3 bases at V and 5 bases at J, leaving 8 bases unmatched. The germline V gene has CDR1 SGHTA and CDR2 FQGNSA. CDR3 length equals 16 residues. Study outcomes and limitations: Insertion counts at VDJ junctions were lower in type 1 diabetes patients, who also showed more deletions there.

As every portion of the isolated RNA was reverse transcribed, the sequencing read expressed TCRB transcripts. Only in-frame clones appear in the TCRdb table, and some are missing; sequencing was by immunoSEQ multiplex PCR. The sample shows around 250,000 clones, 27% of them seen only once. This clone was recorded a few times. Antigen unknown. A single heparinised draw of about 100 mL on average was taken per donor. Sorting that relied on CD45RO/CCR7/CD25/CD127/CD95/CD27 yielded CD4+ naive, central memory, regulatory and stem cell-like memory cells. The receptor comes from a man aged 25 to 45 in good health. Sequencing input: central memory CD4+ T cells from blood. V usage is TRBV7-2 and J usage is TRBJ2-5; 11 bases are shared with TRBD2. CDR3 coding DNA: TGTGCCAGCAGCTTTGGGACTAGCGGTTACAAGGAGACCCAGTACTTC. Its protein product is CASSFGTSGYKETQYF.